A selection of T cell receptor beta chains follows, all from one sample in a study of T-cell reconstitution after alpha-beta-depleted transplantation in children. TCRdb independently ran MiXCR on the PCR reads; one entry per CDR3 protein. The data show approximately 270,000 distinct CDR3 sequences, with about 24% seen just once and about 5% held by the top ten. The source was PBMCs, mostly from graft donor cells, collected 360 days after TCRalphabeta/CD19-depleted stem cell transplant. The source of these receptors is a female patient aged 2-10 years who had a stem cell transplant for congenital amegakaryocytic thrombocytopenia, so the T cells may come from the graft donor. Both conserved end residues are trimmed from each CDR3. Fields, in order: V gene, clone size, CDR3 length, J gene, CDR3 protein. Where a row states a size, it is once, few, many or the class of an expanded clone; other rows omit it.

TRBV27	NA	14	TRBJ2-3	ASSLLAGGSTDTQY
TRBV23-1	NA	14	TRBJ2-7	ASSQYTHGGRGEQY
TRBV12-3/TRBV12-4	many	13	TRBJ2-2	ASSFGGTSRGELF
TRBV6-4	once	12	TRBJ2-3	ASRRERGTDTQY
TRBV12-3/TRBV12-4	NA	12	TRBJ2-1	ASSADRGWYEQF
TRBV20-1	NA	11	TRBJ1-5	SARKVSNQPQH
TRBV5-1	many	11	TRBJ1-1	ASSLNRDTEAF
TRBV29-1	few	10	TRBJ1-1	SVELSGTEAF
TRBV4-2	few	11	TRBJ2-7	ASSRGSGGEQY
TRBV7-2	NA	11	TRBJ2-7	ASSLDDRDEQY
TRBV5-6	few	12	TRBJ2-7	ASSWGLELYEQY
TRBV2	few	13	TRBJ1-5	ASSALSMGNQPQH
TRBV5-1	NA	14	TRBJ1-1	ASSPGTGEGNTEAF
TRBV20-1	NA	12	TRBJ1-5	SAPGTGPSRTQH
TRBV20-1	NA	14	TRBJ1-1	SARRWMNRKNTEAF
TRBV12-3/TRBV12-4	few	13	TRBJ2-2	ASIISGGNTGELF
TRBV28	few	10	TRBJ2-5	ASSSNLETQY
TRBV10-3	NA	12	TRBJ2-5	ATSTSGPQETQY
TRBV3-1	NA	12	TRBJ2-3	ASSQVSSTDTQY
TRBV20-1	many	8	TRBJ1-1	SAYNTEAF
TRBV20-1	many	12	TRBJ1-2	SARDGTGVHGYT
TRBV9	many	14	TRBJ2-1	ASSGTSGRAYNEQF
TRBV5-1	NA	13	TRBJ2-3	ASSLRAGGADTQY
TRBV28	NA	11	TRBJ2-1	ASSFVADNEQF
TRBV12-3/TRBV12-4	few	12	TRBJ1-3	ASSFRDSGNTIY
TRBV5-4	NA	12	TRBJ2-1	ASSLTNAGNEQF
TRBV2	NA	13	TRBJ2-2	ASNTGGLGTGELF
TRBV4-2	few	15	TRBJ2-1	ASSQKTLAGEFNEQF
TRBV5-1	NA	11	TRBJ2-5	ASSLGHKETQY
TRBV27	NA	15	TRBJ2-2	ASSRTVQGLNTGELF
TRBV27	few	14	TRBJ1-6	ASSAGSNSYNSPLH
TRBV7-9	NA	10	TRBJ1-5	ASSLAQEVQH
TRBV6-6	NA	11	TRBJ2-5	ASSYPTEETQY
TRBV12-3/TRBV12-4	NA	13	TRBJ2-7	ASSLSDRGDYEQY
TRBV12-3/TRBV12-4	many	12	TRBJ1-5	ASSRTGNNQPQH
TRBV12-3/TRBV12-4	few	12	TRBJ1-1	ASSPTALIWGAF
TRBV2	many	11	TRBJ2-1	ASSPDRYNEQF
TRBV20-1	NA	12	TRBJ2-7	SALAGRQPYEQY
TRBV20-1	few	11	TRBJ1-1	SGNRGRVTEAF
TRBV6-1	NA	13	TRBJ1-4	ASRKVADNSGWVF
TRBV5-6	NA	13	TRBJ2-2	DSRKWAGNTGELF
TRBV5-1	few	11	TRBJ2-5	ASSAGIQETQY
TRBV20-1	few	10	TRBJ2-1	SATQKYNEQF
TRBV10-3	few	9	TRBJ1-4	AISEGGKLF
TRBV25-1	few	13	TRBJ2-1	ASSESAQGNNEQF
TRBV6-1	few	14	TRBJ2-2	ASSPISGFNTGELF